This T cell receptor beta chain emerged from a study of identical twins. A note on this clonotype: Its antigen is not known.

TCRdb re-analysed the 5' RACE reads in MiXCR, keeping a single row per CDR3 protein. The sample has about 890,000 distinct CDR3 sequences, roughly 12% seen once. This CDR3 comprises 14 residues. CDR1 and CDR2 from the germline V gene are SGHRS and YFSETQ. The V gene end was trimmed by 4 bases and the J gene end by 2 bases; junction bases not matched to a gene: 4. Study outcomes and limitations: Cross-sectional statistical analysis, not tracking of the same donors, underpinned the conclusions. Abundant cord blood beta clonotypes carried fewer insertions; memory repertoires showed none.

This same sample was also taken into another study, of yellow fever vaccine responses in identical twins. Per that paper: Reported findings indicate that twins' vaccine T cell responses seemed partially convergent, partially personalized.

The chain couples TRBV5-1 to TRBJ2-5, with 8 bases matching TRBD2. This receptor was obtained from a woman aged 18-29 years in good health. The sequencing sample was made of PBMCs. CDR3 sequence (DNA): TGCGCCAGCAGCATCGTAGCGGGACAAGAGACCCAGTACTTC. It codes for CASSIVAGQETQYF.